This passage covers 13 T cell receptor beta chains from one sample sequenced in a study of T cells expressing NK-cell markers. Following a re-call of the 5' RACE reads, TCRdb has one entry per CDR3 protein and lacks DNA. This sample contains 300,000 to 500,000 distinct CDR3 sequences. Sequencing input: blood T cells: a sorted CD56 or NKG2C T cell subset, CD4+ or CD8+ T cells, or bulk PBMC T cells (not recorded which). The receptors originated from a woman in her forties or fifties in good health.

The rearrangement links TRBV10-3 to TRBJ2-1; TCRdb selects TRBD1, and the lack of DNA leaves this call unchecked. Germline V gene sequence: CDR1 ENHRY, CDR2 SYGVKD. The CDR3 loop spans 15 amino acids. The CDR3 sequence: CAISPGRGSHNEQFF.

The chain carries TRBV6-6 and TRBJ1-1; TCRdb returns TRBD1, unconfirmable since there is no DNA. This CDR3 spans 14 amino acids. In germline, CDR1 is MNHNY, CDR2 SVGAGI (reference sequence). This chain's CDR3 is CASSYSMGASEAFF.

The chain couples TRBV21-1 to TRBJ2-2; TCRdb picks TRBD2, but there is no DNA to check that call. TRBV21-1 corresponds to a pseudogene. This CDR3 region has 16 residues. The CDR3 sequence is CASSNEASGNTGELFF.

CDR3 protein: CAVKGHNTGELFF. This sequence joins TRBV6-5 and TRBJ2-2. This CDR3 region has 13 residues. Per germline, CDR1 MNHEY and CDR2 SVGAGI.

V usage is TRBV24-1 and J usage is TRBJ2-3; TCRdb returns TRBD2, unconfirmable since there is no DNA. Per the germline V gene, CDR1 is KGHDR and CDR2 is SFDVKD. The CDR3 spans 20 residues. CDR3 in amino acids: CATSDGPGTEGLAGAGTQYF.

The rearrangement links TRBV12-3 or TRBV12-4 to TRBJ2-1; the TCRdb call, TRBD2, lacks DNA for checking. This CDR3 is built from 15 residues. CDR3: CASSLLLAGGHEQFF.

CDR3: CASGLVRSVAGGLGRGDTQYF. The chain is built from TRBV12-5 and TRBJ2-3; TCRdb's assignment of TRBD2 cannot be checked, as there is no DNA. From germline, CDR1 is LGHNT and CDR2 FRNRAP. The CDR3 is made up of 21 amino acids.

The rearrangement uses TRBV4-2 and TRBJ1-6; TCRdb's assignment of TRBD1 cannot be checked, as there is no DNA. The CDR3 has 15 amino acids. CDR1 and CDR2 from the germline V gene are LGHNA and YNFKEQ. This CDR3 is CASSQIGADNSPLHF.

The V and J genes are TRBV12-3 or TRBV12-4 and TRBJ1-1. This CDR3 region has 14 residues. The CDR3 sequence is CASRGLLMNTEAFF.

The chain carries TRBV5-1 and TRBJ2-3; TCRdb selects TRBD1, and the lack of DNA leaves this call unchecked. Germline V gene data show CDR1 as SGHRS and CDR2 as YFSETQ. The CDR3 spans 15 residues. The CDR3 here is CASSRDRVGTDTQYF.

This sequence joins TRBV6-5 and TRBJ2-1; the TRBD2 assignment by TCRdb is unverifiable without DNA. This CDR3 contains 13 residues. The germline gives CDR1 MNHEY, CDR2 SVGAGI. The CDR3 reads CASRREGRNEQFF.

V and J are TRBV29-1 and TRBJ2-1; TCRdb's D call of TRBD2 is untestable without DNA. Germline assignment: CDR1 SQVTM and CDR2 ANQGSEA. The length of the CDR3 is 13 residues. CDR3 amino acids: CSVEAGVGNEQFF.

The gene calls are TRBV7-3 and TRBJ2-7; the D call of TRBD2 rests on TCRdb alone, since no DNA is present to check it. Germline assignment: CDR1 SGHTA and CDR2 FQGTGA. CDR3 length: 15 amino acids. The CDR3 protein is CASSSQAGPSYEQYF.